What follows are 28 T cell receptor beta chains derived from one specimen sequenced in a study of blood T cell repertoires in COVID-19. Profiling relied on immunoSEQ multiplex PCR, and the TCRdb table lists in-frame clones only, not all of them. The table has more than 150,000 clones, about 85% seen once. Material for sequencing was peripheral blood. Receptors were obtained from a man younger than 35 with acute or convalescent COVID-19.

The CDR3 coding sequence is TGTGCCAGCAGCGTAGGAGACTCTGGAAACACCATATATTTT. Residues: CASSVGDSGNTIYF. This chain links TRBV9 with TRBJ1-3; D call uncertain. V gave up 0 bases and J gave up 0 bases, with 4 bases separating them. CDR1 and CDR2 from the germline V gene are SGDLS and YYNGEE. The CDR3 loop spans 14 amino acids.

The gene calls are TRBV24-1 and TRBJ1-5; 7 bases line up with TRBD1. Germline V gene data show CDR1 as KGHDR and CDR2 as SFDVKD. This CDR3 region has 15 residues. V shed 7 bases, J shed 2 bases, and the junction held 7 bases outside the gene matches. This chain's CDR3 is CATSDTGEGNQPQHF. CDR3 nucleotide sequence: TGTGCCACCAGCGATACAGGGGAGGGCAATCAGCCCCAGCATTTT.

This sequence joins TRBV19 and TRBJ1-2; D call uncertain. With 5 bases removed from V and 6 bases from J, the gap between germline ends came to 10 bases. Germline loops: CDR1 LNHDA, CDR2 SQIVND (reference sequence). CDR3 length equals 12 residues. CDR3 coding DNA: TGTGCCAGTAGTTCTCGGACTGATGGCTACACCTTC. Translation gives CASSSRTDGYTF.

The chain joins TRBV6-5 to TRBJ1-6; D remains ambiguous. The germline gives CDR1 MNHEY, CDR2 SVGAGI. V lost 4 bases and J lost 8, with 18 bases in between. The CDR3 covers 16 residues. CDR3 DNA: TGTGCCAGCAGTTCCAGGACTCCTACGGCGGATTCACCCCTCCACTTT. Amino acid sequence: CASSSRTPTADSPLHF.

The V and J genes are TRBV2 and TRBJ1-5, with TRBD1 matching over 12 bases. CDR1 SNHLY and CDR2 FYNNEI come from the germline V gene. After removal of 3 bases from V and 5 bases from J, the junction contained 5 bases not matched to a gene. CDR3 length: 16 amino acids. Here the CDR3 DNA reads TGTGCCAGCAGTGACGTAGGGACAGGGGGCGATCAGCCCCAGCATTTT. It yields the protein CASSDVGTGGDQPQHF.

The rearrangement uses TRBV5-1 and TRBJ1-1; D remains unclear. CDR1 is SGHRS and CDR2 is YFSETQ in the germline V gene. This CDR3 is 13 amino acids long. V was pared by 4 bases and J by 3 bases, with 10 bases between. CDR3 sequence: CASSKYSDTEAFF. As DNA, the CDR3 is TGCGCCAGCAGCAAGTACAGTGACACTGAAGCTTTCTTT.

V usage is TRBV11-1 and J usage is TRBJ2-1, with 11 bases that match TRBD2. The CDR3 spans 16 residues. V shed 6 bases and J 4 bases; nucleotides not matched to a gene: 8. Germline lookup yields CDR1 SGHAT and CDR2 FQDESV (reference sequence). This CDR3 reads CASSQVASGGYNEQFF. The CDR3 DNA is TGTGCCAGCAGTCAAGTGGCTAGCGGGGGGTACAATGAGCAGTTCTTC. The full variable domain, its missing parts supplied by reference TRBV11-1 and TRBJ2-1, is EAEVAQSPRYKITEKSQAVAFWCDPISGHATLYWYRQILGQGPELLVQFQDESVVDDSQLPKDRFSAERLKGVDSTLKIQPAELGDSAMYLCASSQVASGGYNEQFFGPGTRLTVL.

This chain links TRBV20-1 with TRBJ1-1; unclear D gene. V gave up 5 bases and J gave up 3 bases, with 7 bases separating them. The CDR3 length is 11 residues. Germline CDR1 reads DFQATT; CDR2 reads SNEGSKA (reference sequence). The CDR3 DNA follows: TGCAGTGCTCCCCGGGACACTGAAGCTTTCTTT. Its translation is CSAPRDTEAFF.

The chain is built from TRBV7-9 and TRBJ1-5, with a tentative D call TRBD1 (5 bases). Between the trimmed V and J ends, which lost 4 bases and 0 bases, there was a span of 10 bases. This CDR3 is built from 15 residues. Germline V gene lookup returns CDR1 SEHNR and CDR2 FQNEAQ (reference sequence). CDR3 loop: CASSWGLDSNQPQHF. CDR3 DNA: TGTGCCAGCAGCTGGGGACTCGATAGCAATCAGCCCCAGCATTTT.

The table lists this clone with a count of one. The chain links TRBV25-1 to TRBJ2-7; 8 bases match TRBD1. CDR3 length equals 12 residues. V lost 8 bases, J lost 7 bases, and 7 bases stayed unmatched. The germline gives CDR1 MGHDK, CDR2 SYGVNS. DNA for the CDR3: TGTGCCAGCCGACGACAGGGGTTGGAGCAGTACTTC. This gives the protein CASRRQGLEQYF.

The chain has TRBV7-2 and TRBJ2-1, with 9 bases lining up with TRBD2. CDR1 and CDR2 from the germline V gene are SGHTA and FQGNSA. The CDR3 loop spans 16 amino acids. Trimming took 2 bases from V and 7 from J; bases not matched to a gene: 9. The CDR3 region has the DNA TGTGCCAGCAGCTTACAGGCGGGGGGGCCCAGGAATGAGCAGTTCTTC. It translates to CASSLQAGGPRNEQFF. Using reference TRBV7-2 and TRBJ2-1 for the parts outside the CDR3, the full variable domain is GAGVSQSPSNKVTEKGKDVELRCDPISGHTALYWYRQSLGQGLEFLIYFQGNSAPDKSGLPSDRFSAERTGGSVSTLTIQRTQQEDSAVYLCASSLQAGGPRNEQFFGPGTRLTVL.

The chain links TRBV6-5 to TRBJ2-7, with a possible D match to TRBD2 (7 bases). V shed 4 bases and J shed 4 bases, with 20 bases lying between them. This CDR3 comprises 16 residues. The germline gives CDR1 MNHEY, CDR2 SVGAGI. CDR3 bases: TGTGCCAGCAGTTCTCAGGGGCAAAGGGAGGGATACGAGCAGTACTTC. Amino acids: CASSSQGQREGYEQYF.

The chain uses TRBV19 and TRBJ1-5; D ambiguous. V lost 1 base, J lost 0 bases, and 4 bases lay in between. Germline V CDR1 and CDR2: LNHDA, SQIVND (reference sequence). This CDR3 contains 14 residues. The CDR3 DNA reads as TGTGCCAGTAGTATAGGTAATAGCAATCAGCCCCAGCATTTT. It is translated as CASSIGNSNQPQHF.

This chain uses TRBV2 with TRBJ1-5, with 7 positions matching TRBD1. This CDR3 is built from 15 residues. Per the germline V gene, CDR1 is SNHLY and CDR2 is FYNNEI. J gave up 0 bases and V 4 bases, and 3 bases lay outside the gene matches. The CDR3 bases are TGTGCCAGCAGTGGGGACAGATTTAGCAATCAGCCCCAGCATTTT. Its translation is CASSGDRFSNQPQHF.

CDR3 in amino acids: CASSRANNEQFF. In DNA, the CDR3 is TGTGCCAGCAGCCGCGCCAACAATGAGCAGTTCTTC. This chain joins TRBV3-1 (or the pseudogene TRBV3-2) and TRBJ2-1; D gene ambiguous. This CDR3 comprises 12 residues. Trimming pared 4 bases from V and 5 bases from J, leaving 6 bases between. CDR1 is LGHDT, CDR2 YNNKEL, per germline (reference sequence).

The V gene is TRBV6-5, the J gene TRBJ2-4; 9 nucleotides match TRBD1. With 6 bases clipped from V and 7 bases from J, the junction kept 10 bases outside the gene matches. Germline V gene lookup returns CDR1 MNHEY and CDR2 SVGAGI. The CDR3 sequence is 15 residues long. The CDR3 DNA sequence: TGTGCCAGCAGCAAGGGGGACAGGGCCTGGAACATTCAGTACTTC. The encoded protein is CASSKGDRAWNIQYF.

CDR3 in amino acids: CATKQGASNYGYTF. The CDR3 nucleotides read TGTGCCACCAAACAGGGGGCGTCGAACTATGGCTACACCTTC. The chain has TRBV5-4 and TRBJ1-2, with TRBD1 matching over 9 bases. Germline CDR1 reads SGHNT; CDR2 reads YYREEE (reference sequence). V dropped 9 bases and J dropped 2; count of bases not matched to a gene: 8. This CDR3 is 14 amino acids long.

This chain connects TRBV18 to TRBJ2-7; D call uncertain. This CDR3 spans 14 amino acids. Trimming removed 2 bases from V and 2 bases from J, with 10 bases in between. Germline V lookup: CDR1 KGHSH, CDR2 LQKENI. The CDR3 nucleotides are TGTGCCAGCTCACCAGGTACCACAACCTACGAGCAGTACTTC. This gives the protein CASSPGTTTYEQYF.

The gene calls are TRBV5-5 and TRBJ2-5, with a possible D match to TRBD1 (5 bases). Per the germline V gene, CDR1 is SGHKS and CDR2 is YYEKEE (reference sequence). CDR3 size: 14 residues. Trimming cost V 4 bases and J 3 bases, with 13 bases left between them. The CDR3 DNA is TGTGCCAGCAGCCCTTGGACATTTGAAGAGACCCAGTACTTC. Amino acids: CASSPWTFEETQYF.

The CDR3 spells CASSPRTEISTDTQYF. CDR3 coding DNA: TGTGCCAGCAGCCCCCGGACAGAGATTAGCACAGATACGCAGTATTTT. The chain is built from TRBV11-1 and TRBJ2-3, with D tentatively TRBD1 (6 bases). V lost 5 bases to trimming and J lost 0 bases, with 15 bases between them. From germline, CDR1 is SGHAT and CDR2 FQDESV (reference sequence). The CDR3 runs 16 residues. The variable domain in full, with the rest retrieved from reference TRBV11-1 and TRBJ2-3, is EAEVAQSPRYKITEKSQAVAFWCDPISGHATLYWYRQILGQGPELLVQFQDESVVDDSQLPKDRFSAERLKGVDSTLKIQPAELGDSAMYLCASSPRTEISTDTQYFGPGTRLTVL.

The CDR3 DNA follows: TGTGCCAGCAGGGTCGGGACACTCTACGGCACCATATATTTT. Encoded protein: CASRVGTLYGTIYF. The chain links TRBV6-5 to TRBJ1-3, with a possible D match to TRBD1 (6 bases). Germline CDR1 MNHEY, CDR2 SVGAGI. V shed 6 bases and J shed 9 bases, with 18 bases lying between them. The CDR3 length is 14 residues.

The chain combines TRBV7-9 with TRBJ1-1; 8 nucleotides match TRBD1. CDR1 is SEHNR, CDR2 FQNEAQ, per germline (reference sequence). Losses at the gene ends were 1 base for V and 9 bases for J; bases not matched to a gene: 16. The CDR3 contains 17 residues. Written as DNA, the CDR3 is TGTGCCAGCAGCTTAGGACCCACGGGACAGGCTGTGCTAAAAGCTTTCTTT. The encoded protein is CASSLGPTGQAVLKAFF.

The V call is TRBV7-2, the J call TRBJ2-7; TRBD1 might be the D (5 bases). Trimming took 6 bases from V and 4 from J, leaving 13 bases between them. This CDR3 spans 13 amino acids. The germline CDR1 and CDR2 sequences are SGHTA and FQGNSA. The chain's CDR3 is CASSSGSSYEQYF. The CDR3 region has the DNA TGTGCCAGCAGTTCAGGGTCTTCGTACGAGCAGTACTTC.

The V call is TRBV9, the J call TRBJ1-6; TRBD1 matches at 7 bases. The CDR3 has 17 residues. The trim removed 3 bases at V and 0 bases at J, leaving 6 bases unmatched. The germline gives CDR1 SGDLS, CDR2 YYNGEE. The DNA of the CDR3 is TGTGCCAGCAGCGCAGGGGGGACAGTCTCCTATAATTCACCCCTCCACTTT. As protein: CASSAGGTVSYNSPLHF.

The CDR3 nucleotides are TGTGCCAGCAGTTTATCGGCAGGCCGCGGCTACACCTTC. It translates to CASSLSAGRGYTF. This chain links TRBV27 with TRBJ1-2; no reliable D call. There are 13 residues in the CDR3. V gave up 0 bases and J gave up 8 bases, with 10 bases separating them. CDR1 is MNHEY, CDR2 SMNVEV, per germline (reference sequence).

DNA of the CDR3: TGTGCCAGCAGCGTCAGGGTGTACCAAGAGACCCAGTACTTC. Amino acids: CASSVRVYQETQYF. This chain links TRBV5-6 with TRBJ2-5; D possibly corresponds to TRBD1 (5 bases). The CDR3 has 14 residues. The V and J ends lost 4 bases and 0 bases respectively, with 10 bases between them. Germline CDR1 and CDR2: SGHDT and YYEEEE. The full variable domain, with the rest looked up from reference TRBV5-6 and TRBJ2-5, is DAGVTQSPTHLIKTRGQQVTLRCSPKSGHDTVSWYQQALGQGPQFIFQYYEEEERQRGNFPDRFSGHQFPNYSSELNVNALLLGDSALYLCASSVRVYQETQYFGPGTRLLVL.

In DNA form, the CDR3 reads TGTGCCAGCTCACCACTTGACAGGGCGGGCACTGAAGCTTTCTTT. It encodes CASSPLDRAGTEAFF. The chain carries TRBV18 and TRBJ1-1, with TRBD1 identical over 7 bases. Per the germline V gene, CDR1 is KGHSH and CDR2 is LQKENI. J lost 4 bases, V lost 1 base, and 6 bases had no gene match. This CDR3 has 15 amino acids.

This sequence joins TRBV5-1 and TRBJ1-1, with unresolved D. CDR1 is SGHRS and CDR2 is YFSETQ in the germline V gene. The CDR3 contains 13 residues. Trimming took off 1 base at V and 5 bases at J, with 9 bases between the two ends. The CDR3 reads CASSLKKETEAFF. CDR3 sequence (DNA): TGCGCCAGCAGCTTGAAAAAGGAGACTGAAGCTTTCTTT.